Sequencing of this T cell receptor (beta chain) was carried out in a study of blood T cell repertoires in COVID-19. CDR1 and CDR2 from the germline V gene are SEHNR and FQNEAQ (reference sequence). V shed 4 bases and J shed 2 bases, with 15 bases lying between them. The CDR3 covers 16 residues. The protocol was immunoSEQ multiplex PCR, while the TCRdb copy is restricted to in-frame clones and leaves out a portion. The sample has hundreds of thousands of clones, 80% to 90% seen once. Sequenced sample: peripheral blood. The receptor's source is a man aged 40-49 years with acute or convalescent COVID-19. The chain links TRBV7-9 to TRBJ1-5; TRBD1 might be the D (6 bases). DNA for the CDR3: TGTGCCAGCAGCTCTCGGGGGGCTAGGGGCAATCAGCCCCAGCATTTT. It codes for CASSSRGARGNQPQHF.